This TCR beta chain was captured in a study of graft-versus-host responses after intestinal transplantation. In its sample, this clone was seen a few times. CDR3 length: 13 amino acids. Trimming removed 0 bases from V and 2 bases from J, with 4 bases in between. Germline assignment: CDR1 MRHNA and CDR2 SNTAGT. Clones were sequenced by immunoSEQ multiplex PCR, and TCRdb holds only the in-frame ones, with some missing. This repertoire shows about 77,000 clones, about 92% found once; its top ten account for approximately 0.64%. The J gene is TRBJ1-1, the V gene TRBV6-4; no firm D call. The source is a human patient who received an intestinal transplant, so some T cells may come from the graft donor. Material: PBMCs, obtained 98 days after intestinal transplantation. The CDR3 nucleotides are TGTGCCAGCAGTGACTCGGACAACACTGAAGCTTTCTTT. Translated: CASSDSDNTEAFF.